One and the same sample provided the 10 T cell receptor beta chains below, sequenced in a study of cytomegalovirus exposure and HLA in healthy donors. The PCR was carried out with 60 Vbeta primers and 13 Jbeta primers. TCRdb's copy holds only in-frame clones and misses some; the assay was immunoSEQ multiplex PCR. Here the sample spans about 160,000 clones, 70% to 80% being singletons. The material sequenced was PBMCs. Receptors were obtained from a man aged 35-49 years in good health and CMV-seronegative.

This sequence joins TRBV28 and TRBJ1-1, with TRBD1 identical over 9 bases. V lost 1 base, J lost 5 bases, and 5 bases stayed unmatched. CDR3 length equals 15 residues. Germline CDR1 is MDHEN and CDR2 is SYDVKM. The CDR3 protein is CASSLSNRGRTEAFF. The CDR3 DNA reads TGTGCCAGCAGTTTATCCAACAGGGGGCGGACTGAAGCTTTCTTT. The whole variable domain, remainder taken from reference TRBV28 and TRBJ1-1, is DVKVTQSSRYLVKRTGEKVFLECVQDMDHENMFWYRQDPGLGLRLIYFSYDVKMKEKGDIPEGYSVSREKKERFSLILESASTNQTSMYLCASSLSNRGRTEAFFGQGTRLTVV.

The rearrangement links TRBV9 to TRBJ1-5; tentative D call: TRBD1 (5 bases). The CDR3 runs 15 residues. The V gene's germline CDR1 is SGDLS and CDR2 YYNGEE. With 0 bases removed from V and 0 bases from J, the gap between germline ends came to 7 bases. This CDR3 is CASSVEGYSNQPQHF. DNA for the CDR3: TGTGCCAGCAGCGTAGAGGGGTATAGCAATCAGCCCCAGCATTTT.

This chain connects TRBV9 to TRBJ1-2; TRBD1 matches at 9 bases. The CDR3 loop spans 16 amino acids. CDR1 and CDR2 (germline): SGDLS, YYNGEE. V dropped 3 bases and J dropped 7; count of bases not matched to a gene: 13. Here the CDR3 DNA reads TGTGCCAGCAGCGCCAAACCGGGACAGGGTATCTCTGGCTACACCTTC. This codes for CASSAKPGQGISGYTF.

DNA for the CDR3: TGTGCCAGCACCTCGACAGGGGCGAACTATGGCTACACCTTC. Its protein is CASTSTGANYGYTF. The chain uses TRBV5-6 and TRBJ1-2; 8 bases align to TRBD1. Germline V gene data show CDR1 as SGHDT and CDR2 as YYEEEE. The CDR3 spans 14 residues. V lost 6 bases, J lost 2 bases, and 6 bases stayed unmatched.

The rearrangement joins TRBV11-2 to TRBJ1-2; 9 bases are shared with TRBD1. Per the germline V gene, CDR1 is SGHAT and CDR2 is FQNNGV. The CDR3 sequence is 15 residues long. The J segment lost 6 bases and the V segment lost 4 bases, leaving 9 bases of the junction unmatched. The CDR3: CASSSRITGGNGYTF. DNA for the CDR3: TGTGCCAGCAGCTCCCGAATCACAGGGGGCAATGGCTACACCTTC.

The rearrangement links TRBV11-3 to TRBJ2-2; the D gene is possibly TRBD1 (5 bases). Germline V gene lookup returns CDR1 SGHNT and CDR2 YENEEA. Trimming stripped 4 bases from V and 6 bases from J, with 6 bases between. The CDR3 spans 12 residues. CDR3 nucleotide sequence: TGTGCCAGCAGCTCCAGGGCCGGGGAGCTGTTTTTT. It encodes CASSSRAGELFF.

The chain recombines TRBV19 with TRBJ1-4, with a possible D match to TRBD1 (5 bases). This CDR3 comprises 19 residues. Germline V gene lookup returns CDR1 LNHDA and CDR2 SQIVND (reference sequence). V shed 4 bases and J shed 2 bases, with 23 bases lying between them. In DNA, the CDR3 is TGTGCCAGTAGTACGCCTTCCTTGACAGCTGGAAGGACTAATGAAAAACTGTTTTTT. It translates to CASSTPSLTAGRTNEKLFF.

The CDR3 is CASRTSGIGSGTQYF. The CDR3, as DNA: TGTGCCAGCAGAACTAGCGGGATCGGTTCCGGAACCCAGTACTTC. The chain carries TRBV6-1 and TRBJ2-5; 10 nucleotides match TRBD2. The CDR3 totals 15 residues. The trim removed 6 bases at V and 8 bases at J, leaving 12 bases unmatched. From germline, CDR1 is MNHNS and CDR2 SASEGT.

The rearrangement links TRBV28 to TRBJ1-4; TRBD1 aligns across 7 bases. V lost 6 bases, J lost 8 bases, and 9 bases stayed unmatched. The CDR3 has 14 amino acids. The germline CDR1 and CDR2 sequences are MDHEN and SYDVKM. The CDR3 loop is CASSTQGVGEKLFF. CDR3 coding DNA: TGTGCCAGCAGCACGCAGGGGGTTGGAGAAAAACTGTTTTTT.

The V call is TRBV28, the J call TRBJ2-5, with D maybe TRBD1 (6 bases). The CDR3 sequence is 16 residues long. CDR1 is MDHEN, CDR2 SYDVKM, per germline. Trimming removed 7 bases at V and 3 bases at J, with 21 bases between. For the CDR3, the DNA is TGTGCCAGCACCTCACAGCAGGGCGGACAGAAAGAGACCCAGTACTTC. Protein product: CASTSQQGGQKETQYF.